The 14 T cell receptor beta chains below all came from one sample that was sequenced in a study of control samples from healthy donors and cancer patients. Libraries were prepared by immunoSEQ multiplex PCR; TCRdb keeps only in-frame clonotypes and omits some of them. The sample includes 50,000 or so clones, about 93% seen only once; the top ten take around 24%. The sample consisted of PBMCs. Receptors originate from a woman aged 45-65 years with head and neck cancer.

The chain recombines TRBV28 with TRBJ2-3; D may be TRBD2 (5 bases). This CDR3 region has 15 residues. CDR1 and CDR2 (germline): MDHEN, SYDVKM. V was clipped by 4 bases and J by 5 bases, with 16 bases between them. In nucleotides, the CDR3 is TGTGCCAGCAGTTCTCAAAACGGACTTGGAGATACGCAGTATTTT. This translates into CASSSQNGLGDTQYF.

The chain carries TRBV6-6 and TRBJ1-4; no firm D call. With 5 bases removed from V and 3 bases from J, the gap between germline ends came to 16 bases. This CDR3 is built from 16 residues. In germline, CDR1 is MNHNY, CDR2 SVGAGI (reference sequence). CDR3 region: CASSRRETLPNEKLFF. The CDR3 nucleotides are TGTGCCAGCAGTCGAAGGGAGACGCTTCCTAATGAAAAACTGTTTTTT.

The J gene is TRBJ1-2, the V gene TRBV24-1; D is unresolved. The CDR3 contains 14 residues. Germline CDR1 and CDR2: KGHDR and SFDVKD. V gave up 1 base and J gave up 8 bases, with 13 bases separating them. DNA for the CDR3: TGTGCCACCAGTGATTTCGGGCAGCGGGGAGGCTACACCTTC. It translates to CATSDFGQRGGYTF.

This chain joins TRBV6-6 and TRBJ1-4, with a tentative D call TRBD1 (6 bases). V was trimmed by 2 bases and J by 7 bases, leaving 17 bases between them. CDR1 is MNHNY and CDR2 is SVGAGI in the germline V gene (reference sequence). This CDR3 is built from 16 residues. The CDR3 reads CASSYRGGAGAEKLFF. The CDR3 nucleotides read TGTGCCAGCAGTTACAGGGGGGGGGCAGGGGCTGAAAAACTGTTTTTT.

The chain carries TRBV6-1 and TRBJ1-1; D is uncertain. The CDR3 sequence is 15 residues long. Per germline, CDR1 MNHNS and CDR2 SASEGT. Trimming took 1 base from V and 0 from J, leaving 9 bases between them. The CDR3 sequence: CASSEDGGMNTEAFF. The CDR3 nucleotides are TGTGCCAGCAGTGAAGATGGAGGGATGAACACTGAAGCTTTCTTT.

This chain connects TRBV27 to TRBJ2-2; the D gene is possibly TRBD2 (6 bases). CDR3 length equals 16 residues. CDR1 is MNHEY, CDR2 SMNVEV, per germline (reference sequence). Trimming took 8 bases from V and 6 from J, leaving 22 bases between them. The CDR3 DNA is TGTGCCAGCGGGCTCGCGCTCCGACTAGTTCCCGGGGAGCTGTTTTTT. As protein: CASGLALRLVPGELFF.

This sequence joins TRBV5-5 and TRBJ2-6; D not certain. Trimming shortened V by 2 bases and J by 2 bases, and 11 bases separated the two germline ends. Per the germline V gene, CDR1 is SGHKS and CDR2 is YYEKEE (reference sequence). The CDR3 totals 16 residues. The CDR3 sequence: CASSLVTSAGANVLTF. The CDR3, as DNA: TGTGCCAGCAGCTTAGTTACCTCGGCTGGGGCCAACGTCCTGACTTTC.

The CDR3 sequence: CASSKDETNTGELFF. As DNA, the CDR3 is TGTGCCAGCAGCAAAGATGAGACGAACACCGGGGAGCTGTTTTTT. The chain joins TRBV21-1 to TRBJ2-2; the table's TRBD2 call for D was not verified on the DNA. TRBV21-1 is labeled a pseudogene. The CDR3 has 15 residues.

This chain links TRBV5-4 with TRBJ2-7; D not resolved. Trimming pared 3 bases from V and 0 bases from J, leaving 4 bases between. The CDR3 totals 12 residues. Per germline, CDR1 SGHNT and CDR2 YYREEE (reference sequence). This chain's CDR3 is CASSSSSYEQYF. The CDR3, as DNA: TGTGCCAGCAGCTCAAGCTCCTACGAGCAGTACTTC.

The V and J genes are TRBV4-1 and TRBJ1-2; D ambiguous. The CDR3 contains 15 residues. V lost 1 base and J lost 2, with 11 bases in between. Germline V gene lookup returns CDR1 MGHRA and CDR2 YSYEKL. The CDR3, as DNA: TGCGCCAGCAGCCAAGTGTTTGGGGAGAACTATGGCTACACCTTC. It specifies CASSQVFGENYGYTF.

The gene calls are TRBV5-4 and TRBJ2-5; TRBD1 matches at 7 bases. Germline V gene lookup returns CDR1 SGHNT and CDR2 YYREEE (reference sequence). The CDR3 contains 15 residues. The trim removed 4 bases at V and 0 bases at J, leaving 6 bases unmatched. The CDR3 is CASSRGQAHQETQYF. The CDR3 DNA reads as TGTGCCAGCAGCCGAGGACAGGCTCACCAAGAGACCCAGTACTTC.

This chain links TRBV5-1 with TRBJ1-3, with unresolved D. This CDR3 comprises 15 residues. Trimming removed 1 base at V and 4 bases at J, with 12 bases between. Germline lookup yields CDR1 SGHRS and CDR2 YFSETQ. CDR3 in amino acids: CASSLSTRSGNTIYF. For the CDR3, the DNA is TGCGCCAGCAGCTTGTCGACGCGATCCGGAAACACCATATATTTT.

This chain links TRBV2 with TRBJ2-3; 9 bases are shared with TRBD2. The trim removed 0 bases at V and 0 bases at J, leaving 4 bases unmatched. Germline V gives CDR1 SNHLY, CDR2 FYNNEI. The CDR3 has 17 residues. CDR3 nucleotides: TGTGCCAGCAGTGAAGCGGGACTAGCTAGTAGCACAGATACGCAGTATTTT. Residues: CASSEAGLASSTDTQYF.

The chain joins TRBV7-2 to TRBJ1-2; 7 nucleotides align to TRBD1. CDR1 is SGHTA and CDR2 is FQGNSA in the germline V gene. Trimming removed 0 bases from V and 6 bases from J; junction bases left unmatched: 7. There are 15 residues in the CDR3. CDR3 nucleotides: TGTGCCAGCAGCTTAGCGCTAGACAGGGTCCATGGCTACACCTTC. Amino acids: CASSLALDRVHGYTF.